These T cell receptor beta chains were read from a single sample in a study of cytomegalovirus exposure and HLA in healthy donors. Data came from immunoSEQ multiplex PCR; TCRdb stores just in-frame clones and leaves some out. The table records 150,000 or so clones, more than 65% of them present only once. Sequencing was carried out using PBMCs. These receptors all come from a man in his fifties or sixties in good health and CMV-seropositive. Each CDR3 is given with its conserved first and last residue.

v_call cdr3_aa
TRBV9 CASSVGTRGTGELFF
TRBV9 CASSVDPGGAGNTIYF
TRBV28 CASSPGTTAGANVLTF
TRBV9 CASSVAAGLGTGELFF
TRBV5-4 CASSPTSGTSVNEQFF
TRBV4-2 CASSQGSGTAYNEQFF
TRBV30 CASQLTSGRRGEQFF
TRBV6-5 CASRPQAGAVYEQYF
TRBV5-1 CASSRTGDSYEQYF
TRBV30 CAWRDRESLSNQPQHF
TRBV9 CASSVEAQRVYNEQFF
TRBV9 CASSPGTSGTAGETQYF
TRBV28 CASSLRQGRFEKLFF
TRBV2 CASSTGTGFEAFF
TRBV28 CASSLDSNEKLFF
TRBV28 CASSWGGTDTQYF
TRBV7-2 CASSPGIRDSMGYTF
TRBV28 CASSRDSNQPQHF
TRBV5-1 CASSRGGEGGHEQYF
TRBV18 CASSPTQGSQPQHF
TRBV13 CASSLSRDRGVHEQYF
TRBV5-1 CASSDTGTSEQETQYF
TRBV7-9 CASSPEGAMNTEAFF
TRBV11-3 CASSLSHQETQYF
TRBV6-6 CASSYPFGRGDQPQHF
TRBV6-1 CASSVGAPISYEQYF
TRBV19 CASSKTVNTAYNEQFF
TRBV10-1 CASSPGGGDTQYF
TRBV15 CATSPGGRAGNTIYF
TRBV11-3 CASSLAGGARETQYF
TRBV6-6 CASSMQGGGNQPQHF
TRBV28 CASSLTGSGANVLTF
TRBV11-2 CASSLPGVETQYF
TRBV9 CASSVGGGNEKLFF
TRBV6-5 CASSSPTSGRSEQYF
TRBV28 CASSFNRGGDEKLFF